What follows are 10 T cell receptor beta chains derived from one specimen sequenced in a study of regulatory and conventional T cells in RAG deficiency. Blood CD4+ CD25-low CD127-high conventional T cells supplied the genomic DNA template. Sequencing used immunoSEQ multiplex PCR; TCRdb keeps in-frame clones, though not all of them. The sample includes about 34,000 clones, 70% to 80% of them seen just once. The same data also contributed to another study, on regulatory T cells. As reported in that work: The primer mix had 52 TRBV and 13 TRBJ primers.

Material: CD4+ effector T cells sorted from blood. The receptors were gathered from a human donor in good health.

V is TRBV6-5 and J is TRBJ1-1, with TRBD1 matching over 8 bases. Germline-derived CDR1 and CDR2 are MNHEY and SVGAGI. This CDR3 has 14 residues. The V gene end was trimmed by 6 bases and the J gene end by 1 base; junction bases not matched to a gene: 4. Here the CDR3 reads CASRGGTGNTEAFF. The DNA of the CDR3 is TGTGCCAGCAGGGGCGGGACAGGGAACACTGAAGCTTTCTTT.

J is TRBJ1-2 and V is TRBV6-5; D unclear. Germline CDR1 is MNHEY and CDR2 is SVGAGI. V lost 2 bases to trimming and J lost 8 bases, with 12 bases between them. CDR3 length equals 13 residues. CDR3 nucleotides: TGTGCCAGCAGTTACACCTTAGACACGGGCTACACCTTC. Translation: CASSYTLDTGYTF.

The chain combines TRBV7-8 with TRBJ2-3; TRBD2 matches at 8 bases. There are 16 residues in the CDR3. CDR1 and CDR2 (germline): SGHVS, FQNEAQ. The V gene end was trimmed by 3 bases and the J gene end by 1 base; junction bases not matched to a gene: 6. The DNA for the CDR3 is TGTGCCAGCAGCTTCCTCGGGGGGGCCCGCACAGATACGCAGTATTTT. Protein sequence: CASSFLGGARTDTQYF.

V usage is TRBV4-1 and J usage is TRBJ2-4; D is ambiguous. Germline values: CDR1 MGHRA, CDR2 YSYEKL. The V end was cut by 0 bases, the J end by 2 bases, with 8 bases between. This CDR3 is 15 amino acids long. The CDR3: CASSQDPGSKNIQYF. The DNA of the CDR3 is TGCGCCAGCAGCCAAGATCCTGGGTCCAAAAACATTCAGTACTTC.

This clone was counted only a few times. The gene calls are TRBV30 and TRBJ1-6, with 10 bases aligning to TRBD1. V gave up 3 bases and J gave up 9 bases; unmatched junction bases: 5. The V gene's germline CDR1 is GTSNPN and CDR2 SVGIG (reference sequence). The CDR3 length is 14 residues. The DNA of the CDR3 is TGTGCCTGGAGGGGACAGGGGATAGGTTCACCCCTCCACTTT. Protein sequence: CAWRGQGIGSPLHF.

This clone has only one observation. The V call is TRBV5-1, the J call TRBJ2-7, with TRBD1 matching 9 bases. This CDR3 is 16 amino acids long. Trimming at V came to 5 bases and at J to 4 bases, leaving 13 bases not matched to a gene. Germline V gene lookup returns CDR1 SGHRS and CDR2 YFSETQ. In DNA, the CDR3 is TGCGCCAGCAGTCCCGCGCCGGGACAGGGTGGGTACGAGCAGTACTTC. This sequence encodes CASSPAPGQGGYEQYF.

The rearrangement links TRBV9 to TRBJ2-7; tentative D call: TRBD1 (6 bases). V was trimmed by 0 bases and J by 1 base, leaving 11 bases between them. In germline, CDR1 is SGDLS, CDR2 YYNGEE. This CDR3 contains 15 residues. DNA for the CDR3: TGTGCCAGCAGCGTAGAGACAGGATTTTCCTACGAGCAGTACTTC. This codes for CASSVETGFSYEQYF.

The chain is built from TRBV6-5 and TRBJ1-1; 8 bases are shared with TRBD1. This CDR3 has 12 residues. J lost 9 bases, V lost 2 bases, and 2 bases had no gene match. CDR1 and CDR2 from the germline V gene are MNHEY and SVGAGI. The CDR3 DNA sequence: TGTGCCAGCAGTTACAGCAGGGGGCAAGCTTTCTTT. It specifies CASSYSRGQAFF.

The J gene is TRBJ2-1, the V gene TRBV5-1; 10 positions agree with TRBD2. Germline V lookup: CDR1 SGHRS, CDR2 YFSETQ. J was trimmed by 9 bases and V by 2 bases; bases with no gene match: 5. There are 14 residues in the CDR3. The CDR3 is CASSLAGGTREQFF. The CDR3 nucleotides read TGCGCCAGCAGCTTAGCGGGGGGGACTCGTGAGCAGTTCTTC.

The chain carries TRBV27 and TRBJ1-6, with D maybe TRBD1 (6 bases). Per germline, CDR1 MNHEY and CDR2 SMNVEV (reference sequence). The CDR3 length is 15 residues. Between the trimmed V and J ends, which lost 6 bases and 10 bases, there was a span of 19 bases. The CDR3 DNA reads TGTGCCAGCAGCCGAACCTTGCGGACAGCCTCACCCCTCCACTTT. Translated: CASSRTLRTASPLHF.